Below, 24 T cell receptor beta chains from the same sample are listed, as sequenced in a study of beta chain features in type 1 diabetes. The authors reverse transcribed all of the isolated RNA, so sequencing captured expressed TCRB transcripts. The protocol was immunoSEQ multiplex PCR, while the TCRdb copy is restricted to in-frame clones and leaves out a portion. The sample includes over 150,000 clones, approximately 8.1% seen only once; the top ten take about 0.6%. What was sequenced was central memory CD4+ T cells from blood. The receptors stem from a man aged 18-30 years in good health.

This clone was seen repeatedly, ten times or more. The chain has TRBV5-6 and TRBJ2-7; perhaps TRBD2 as D (6 bases). CDR3 length: 14 amino acids. Germline-derived CDR1 and CDR2 are SGHDT and YYEEEE. The ends were cut back, 4 bases at V and 2 bases at J, with 13 bases in the middle. CDR3 sequence reads: CASSHIADAYEQYF. The CDR3 bases are TGTGCCAGCAGCCACATAGCGGATGCCTACGAGCAGTACTTC.

As to this clone: The sample contains more than one DNA sequence encoding this CDR3. The V gene is TRBV18, the J gene TRBJ1-1, with 7 bases fitting TRBD1. The length of the CDR3 is 13 residues. J was trimmed by 4 bases and V by 4 bases; bases with no gene match: 3. Germline V CDR1 and CDR2: KGHSH, LQKENI. The CDR3 is CASSQGARTEAFF. CDR3 sequence (DNA): TGTGCCAGCTCACAGGGGGCGCGCACTGAAGCTTTCTTT.

Points on this clone: Within the sample, other DNA sequences also encode this same CDR3. The chain recombines TRBV7-2 with TRBJ2-1; the D gene is possibly TRBD2 (5 bases). Germline V lookup: CDR1 SGHTA, CDR2 FQGNSA. The CDR3 spans 11 residues. Trimming took 5 bases from V and 11 from J, leaving 10 bases between them. The CDR3 DNA is TGTGCCAGCAGCCTGGAGGTGAAGCAGTTCTTC. Encoded protein: CASSLEVKQFF. The whole variable domain, remainder taken from reference TRBV7-2 and TRBJ2-1, is GAGVSQSPSNKVTEKGKDVELRCDPISGHTALYWYRQSLGQGLEFLIYFQGNSAPDKSGLPSDRFSAERTGGSVSTLTIQRTQQEDSAVYLCASSLEVKQFFGPGTRLTVL.

This chain links TRBV5-5 with TRBJ1-2; TRBD1 matches 9 bases. J lost 4 bases, V lost 3 bases, and 7 bases had no gene match. The CDR3 runs 15 residues. Germline CDR1 SGHKS, CDR2 YYEKEE (reference sequence). In DNA, the CDR3 is TGTGCCAGCAGCTCAGGGACAGGGAGAGGCTATGGCTACACCTTC. Encoded protein: CASSSGTGRGYGYTF. The variable domain in full, completed from reference TRBV5-5 and TRBJ1-2, reads DAGVTQSPTHLIKTRGQQVTLRCSPISGHKSVSWYQQVLGQGPQFIFQYYEKEERGRGNFPDRFSARQFPNYSSELNVNALLLGDSALYLCASSSGTGRGYGYTFGSGTRLTVV.

This clone was seen a handful of times. V gene TRBV18 combines with J gene TRBJ1-2; 7 nucleotides align to TRBD1. CDR3 length equals 14 residues. V was pared by 2 bases and J by 2 bases, with 2 bases of the junction left unmatched. Germline CDR1 KGHSH, CDR2 LQKENI. The CDR3 bases are TGTGCCAGCTCACCAACGACAGGGAACTATGGCTACACCTTC. It specifies CASSPTTGNYGYTF. The whole variable domain, filled in from reference TRBV18 and TRBJ1-2, reads NAGVMQNPRHLVRRRGQEARLRCSPMKGHSHVYWYRQLPEEGLKFMVYLQKENIIDESGMPKERFSAEFPKEGPSILRIQQVVRGDSAAYFCASSPTTGNYGYTFGSGTRLTVV.

The chain combines TRBV7-3 with TRBJ2-7, with 7 bases matching TRBD1. Germline V lookup: CDR1 SGHTA, CDR2 FQGTGA. The CDR3 consists of 15 residues. The ends lost 4 bases at V and 2 bases at J; junction bases unmatched: 8. The CDR3 DNA reads TGTGCCAGCAGCTCTCACCCGGGACAGACCTACGAGCAGTACTTC. It translates to CASSSHPGQTYEQYF.

This rearrangement joins TRBV19 to TRBJ1-1; tentative D call: TRBD1 (6 bases). Between the trimmed V and J ends, which lost 7 bases and 0 bases, there was a span of 15 bases. Germline CDR1 and CDR2: LNHDA and SQIVND (reference sequence). The length of the CDR3 is 15 residues. The CDR3 reads CASTTGTQMNTEAFF. The CDR3 DNA sequence: TGTGCCAGTACCACCGGGACACAGATGAACACTGAAGCTTTCTTT.

The rearrangement joins TRBV6-6 to TRBJ1-4; tentatively, D is TRBD1 (6 bases). The germline V gene has CDR1 MNHNY and CDR2 SVGAGI (reference sequence). Deletions cut 5 bases from V and 8 bases from J, with 15 bases between. The CDR3 spans 14 residues. The CDR3 DNA reads as TGTGCCAGCAGTCGGGACCTCCAGGGGGAAAAACTGTTTTTT. It is translated as CASSRDLQGEKLFF.

This clone was counted a few times. CDR3 sequence: CASSLDPAGRQWYF. DNA of the CDR3: TGTGCCAGCAGCTTAGACCCAGCGGGAAGACAATGGTATTTT. The rearrangement joins TRBV7-2 to TRBJ2-3; 7 nucleotides align to TRBD2. The germline CDR1 and CDR2 sequences are SGHTA and FQGNSA. Trimming removed 1 base from V and 14 bases from J; junction bases left unmatched: 12. This CDR3 has 14 amino acids.

The table lists this clone with a few counts. This sequence joins TRBV25-1 and TRBJ1-4, with 7 bases fitting TRBD1. The trim removed 5 bases at V and 5 bases at J, leaving 8 bases unmatched. The CDR3 is 15 residues long. The germline gives CDR1 MGHDK, CDR2 SYGVNS. CDR3 residues: CASSITGVPNEKLFF. Written as DNA, the CDR3 is TGTGCCAGCAGTATTACAGGGGTCCCAAATGAAAAACTGTTTTTT. Full variable domain (outside the CDR3, taken from reference TRBV25-1 and TRBJ1-4): EADIYQTPRYLVIGTGKKITLECSQTMGHDKMYWYQQDPGMELHLIHYSYGVNSTEKGDLSSESTVSRIRTEHFPLTLESARPSHTSQYLCASSITGVPNEKLFFGSGTQLSVL.

The rearrangement uses TRBV18 and TRBJ2-1, with TRBD1 as a possible D gene (5 bases). Germline V gene data show CDR1 as KGHSH and CDR2 as LQKENI. The CDR3 totals 16 residues. V lost 2 bases and J 10 bases, leaving 21 bases between the germline ends. The CDR3 protein is CASSPGGRTLGLEQFF. As DNA, the CDR3 is TGTGCCAGCTCACCAGGCGGCCGGACCCTGGGGCTAGAGCAGTTCTTC. Full variable domain (outside the CDR3, taken from reference TRBV18 and TRBJ2-1): NAGVMQNPRHLVRRRGQEARLRCSPMKGHSHVYWYRQLPEEGLKFMVYLQKENIIDESGMPKERFSAEFPKEGPSILRIQQVVRGDSAAYFCASSPGGRTLGLEQFFGPGTRLTVL.

The CDR3 DNA follows: TGTGCCAGCAGCGCTCCGGGGATGGATAATTCACCCCTCCACTTT. It specifies CASSAPGMDNSPLHF. The chain is built from TRBV5-4 and TRBJ1-6; unclear D gene. In germline, CDR1 is SGHNT, CDR2 YYREEE (reference sequence). V was pared by 4 bases and J by 5 bases, with 13 bases between. The CDR3 is 15 residues long.

V and J are TRBV4-1 and TRBJ2-7; a possible D gene is TRBD1 (6 bases). The CDR3 contains 17 residues. Germline CDR1 and CDR2: MGHRA and YSYEKL. The V end was cut by 1 base, the J end by 0 bases, with 16 bases between. CDR3 protein: CASSQVEDTGYSYEQYF. In DNA, the CDR3 is TGCGCCAGCAGCCAAGTAGAAGATACAGGGTACTCCTACGAGCAGTACTTC.

V and J are TRBV25-1 and TRBJ2-7, with TRBD1 matching over 7 bases. The length of the CDR3 is 15 residues. After removal of 4 bases from V and 2 bases from J, the junction contained 8 bases not matched to a gene. Germline V CDR1 and CDR2: MGHDK, SYGVNS. The CDR3 region is CASSVRGHGAYEQYF. The DNA of the CDR3 is TGTGCCAGCAGTGTGAGGGGGCACGGGGCCTACGAGCAGTACTTC.

This clone was seen more than once but under ten times. J is TRBJ2-7 and V is TRBV5-1, with 10 bases lining up with TRBD1. CDR3 length: 15 residues. CDR1 and CDR2 (germline): SGHRS, YFSETQ. V dropped 4 bases and J dropped 0; count of bases not matched to a gene: 4. The chain's CDR3 is CASSMTGGLSYEQYF. The CDR3 nucleotides read TGCGCCAGCAGCATGACAGGGGGCCTCTCCTACGAGCAGTACTTC.

The gene calls are TRBV7-2 and TRBJ2-1; no firm D call. The germline V gene has CDR1 SGHTA and CDR2 FQGNSA. This CDR3 contains 11 residues. Trimming cost V 5 bases and J 13 bases, with 12 bases left between them. For the CDR3, the DNA is TGTGCCAGCAGCCGCGACACGCTACAGTTCTTC. Protein: CASSRDTLQFF.

CDR3 sequence: CASSPLTGHSNQPQHF. The CDR3 DNA reads as TGTGCCAGCAGCCCATTGACGGGACATAGCAATCAGCCCCAGCATTTT. The chain links TRBV7-6 to TRBJ1-5; D may be TRBD1 (6 bases). Looked up from germline, CDR1 is SGHVS and CDR2 is FNYEAQ. V was cut by 5 bases and J by 0 bases, with 14 bases left in between. The CDR3 runs to 16 residues.

This clone was recorded many times. The chain joins TRBV18 to TRBJ2-7, with TRBD1 matching 7 bases. The V segment lost 2 bases and the J segment 5 bases; nucleotides outside the gene matches: 9. Germline V CDR1 and CDR2: KGHSH, LQKENI. CDR3 length equals 15 residues. CDR3 in DNA: TGTGCCAGCTCACCAGGACAGGCGGTTTTAAACGAGCAGTACTTC. Its protein product is CASSPGQAVLNEQYF.

This clone showed up just a few times. The CDR3 loop is CASSRRGLAGTASSYNEQFF. As DNA, the CDR3 is TGTGCCAGCAGCCGAAGGGGACTAGCGGGTACTGCTAGCTCCTACAATGAGCAGTTCTTC. This chain uses TRBV14 with TRBJ2-1; TRBD2 agrees at 12 bases. Germline lookup yields CDR1 SGHDN and CDR2 FVKESK. V gave up 4 bases and J gave up 0 bases; unmatched junction bases: 13. This CDR3 has 20 residues.

This clone showed up many times. The CDR3 bases are TGCAGCGTTGAAGCCAGGGCAGTCCCCGGGGAGCTGTTTTTT. Translation gives CSVEARAVPGELFF. The V and J genes are TRBV29-1 and TRBJ2-2, with D perhaps matching TRBD1 (5 bases). Per germline, CDR1 SQVTM and CDR2 ANQGSEA. There are 14 residues in the CDR3. Trimming cost V 1 base and J 6 bases, with 12 bases left between them.

This clone has only a few counts. The rearrangement uses TRBV7-3 and TRBJ2-2; TRBD2 is a possible D gene (5 bases). Between the trimmed V and J ends, which lost 1 base and 6 bases, there was a span of 9 bases. The CDR3 is 14 residues long. In germline, CDR1 is SGHTA, CDR2 FQGTGA. The DNA for the CDR3 is TGTGCCAGCAGCTTAAGAGGGTCAGCCGGGGAGCTGTTTTTT. As protein: CASSLRGSAGELFF.

This rearrangement joins TRBV7-8 to TRBJ2-7; 8 nucleotides align to TRBD2. CDR3 size: 14 residues. The germline V gene encodes CDR1 SGHVS and CDR2 FQNEAQ. V was pared by 2 bases and J by 2 bases, with 2 bases of the junction left unmatched. As DNA, the CDR3 is TGTGCCAGCAGCTTACTAGCGGGCCCCTACGAGCAGTACTTC. Translating it yields CASSLLAGPYEQYF.

The chain recombines TRBV5-1 with TRBJ2-5, with D tentatively TRBD2 (7 bases). Germline CDR1 reads SGHRS; CDR2 reads YFSETQ. V was clipped by 4 bases and J by 2 bases, with 15 bases between them. The CDR3 has 15 amino acids. The CDR3 spells CASSGGGRRQETQYF. CDR3 nucleotides: TGCGCCAGCAGCGGGGGCGGGAGACGGCAAGAGACCCAGTACTTC. The variable domain in full, completed from reference TRBV5-1 and TRBJ2-5, reads KAGVTQTPRYLIKTRGQQVTLSCSPISGHRSVSWYQQTPGQGLQFLFEYFSETQRNKGNFPGRFSGRQFSNSRSEMNVSTLELGDSALYLCASSGGGRRQETQYFGPGTRLLVL.

The chain joins TRBV13 to TRBJ2-7; D ambiguous. Germline-derived CDR1 and CDR2 are PRHDT and FYEKMQ (reference sequence). The CDR3 length is 14 residues. Between the trimmed V and J ends, which lost 2 bases and 2 bases, there was a span of 10 bases. Here the CDR3 DNA reads TGTGCCAGCAGCTTATCCACTAACCCCTACGAGCAGTACTTC. This encodes CASSLSTNPYEQYF.